One sample yielded the 2 T cell receptor beta chains listed below, sequenced in a study of T cells in Graves' hyperthyroidism and ophthalmopathy. RNA transcripts provided the source from which TCR beta CDR3 regions were amplified. TCR CDR3 regions were first amplified by RT-PCR with HTBI primers. Each CDR3 protein is one row after TCRdb ran MiXCR on the multiplex PCR reads. The sample records about 480,000 distinct CDR3 sequences, approximately 14% being singletons. Sequenced input: blood. The receptors shown here come from a woman between 18 and 29 years old with Graves' hyperthyroidism.

Ten or more counts support this clonotype. The chain joins TRBV6-1 to TRBJ2-7; D remains unclear. The germline V gene has CDR1 MNHNS and CDR2 SASEGT. The CDR3 has 15 residues. Trimming removed 0 bases at V and 2 bases at J, with 11 bases between. Here the CDR3 reads CASSEAVGPPYEQYF. CDR3 nucleotide sequence: TGTGCCAGCAGTGAAGCGGTAGGACCCCCCTACGAGCAGTACTTC.

This clonotype was observed a few times. The chain combines TRBV10-2 with TRBJ2-7; the D is unclear. The V gene lost 3 bases and the J gene lost 5 bases, with 8 bases spanning the gap. CDR1 and CDR2 from the germline V gene are WSHSY and SAAADI. The CDR3 covers 12 residues. The CDR3 coding sequence is TGCGCCAGCAGTGACAACTACGACGAGCAGTACTTC. This gives the protein CASSDNYDEQYF.